These T cell receptor beta chains were read from a single sample in a study of OX40 agonist ivuxolimab in advanced cancers. Libraries were prepared by immunoSEQ multiplex PCR; TCRdb keeps only in-frame clonotypes and omits some of them. This table has some 85,000 clones, about 90% appearing once. Here the sequenced sample was CD4+ or CD8+ T cells sorted from blood, taken in a trial of the OX40 agonist ivuxolimab. These receptors were collected from an adult with an advanced solid tumor such as melanoma, head and neck, liver or kidney cancer. Each CDR3 is given with its conserved first and last residue. D genes are given only for firm matches. Clone size is stated in some rows and not others, as once, few, many or a class when expanded.

D gene,J gene,clone size,V gene,CDR3 DNA,CDR3 protein
NA,TRBJ2-5,NA,TRBV7-9,TGTGCCAGCAGCTTAAGATTGGCAGGGGGGCAAGAGACCCAGTACTTC,CASSLRLAGGQETQYF
NA,TRBJ1-3,NA,TRBV30,TGTGCCTGGAGTGAATCCGGGACTACTGGAAACACCATATATTTT,CAWSESGTTGNTIYF
TRBD2,TRBJ2-2,NA,TRBV5-6,TGTGCCAGCAGCTTGGTTAGGGCTAGCGGGGGCCGGGAGCTGTTTTTT,CASSLVRASGGRELFF
TRBD2,TRBJ2-5,once,TRBV6-4,TGTGCCAGACGGAGTAGCGGGAGGTTTAAGGAGACCCAGTACTTC,CARRSSGRFKETQYF
NA,TRBJ1-1,few,TRBV11-2,TGTGCCTCCAGAGAGAACACTGAAGCTTTCTTT,CASRENTEAFF
TRBD1,TRBJ1-1,NA,TRBV18,TGTGCCAGCTCACCACAAGGACAGGTACTGAACACTGAAGCTTTCTTT,CASSPQGQVLNTEAFF
TRBD2,TRBJ2-2,NA,TRBV19,TGTGCCAGTAGTCCCTTTACGGGGACTAGCGGTCCGCGTTCCACCGGGGAGCTGTTTTTT,CASSPFTGTSGPRSTGELFF
NA,TRBJ1-1,few,TRBV30,TGTGCCTGGGATCTTGGAAACACTGAAGCTTTCTTT,CAWDLGNTEAFF
NA,TRBJ2-1,few,TRBV5-1,TGCGCCAGCAGCCACTACAATGAGCAGTTCTTC,CASSHYNEQFF
NA,TRBJ2-7,NA,TRBV5-1,TGCGCCAGCAGTTTGGCGGATGGCTACGAGCAGTACTTC,CASSLADGYEQYF
NA,TRBJ2-1,once,TRBV28,TGTGCCAGCAGTAGCGGGACAGCCAGCTCCTACAATGAGCAGTTCTTC,CASSSGTASSYNEQFF
NA,TRBJ2-1,NA,TRBV7-2,TGTGCCAGCAGCTTAGTTCAGGGTGAGCAGTTCTTC,CASSLVQGEQFF
TRBD1,TRBJ1-2,NA,TRBV9,TGTGCCAGCAGCGTAGGTCAGGGGGCTAACTATGGCTACACCTTC,CASSVGQGANYGYTF
NA,TRBJ1-5,NA,TRBV6-1,TGTGCCAGCAGTGAACAGCGACCTCATAGCAATCAGCCCCAGCATTTT,CASSEQRPHSNQPQHF
NA,TRBJ2-5,few,TRBV9,TGTGCCAGCAGCGTAAGTTTTGTCGGGGGTGGCCAAGAGACCCAGTACTTC,CASSVSFVGGGQETQYF
TRBD2,TRBJ2-5,NA,TRBV18,TGTGCCAGCTCACCACCGGTCCAACTAGCGACACAAGAGACCCAGTACTTC,CASSPPVQLATQETQYF
NA,TRBJ1-1,few,TRBV5-5,TGTGCCAGCAGCGGTAGCTGGGGCCCTGAAGCTTTCTTT,CASSGSWGPEAFF
TRBD2,TRBJ2-2,NA,TRBV28,TGTGCCAGCACTAATATAGCGGGAACCCCCTATGGCGGGGAGCTGTTTTTT,CASTNIAGTPYGGELFF
TRBD1,TRBJ1-1,NA,TRBV11-2,TGTGCCAGCAGCTGGGGACAGGGTGGCACTGAAGCTTTCTTT,CASSWGQGGTEAFF
NA,TRBJ1-1,NA,TRBV10-2,TGCGCCAGCAGTGAGTCACGGGGGGACACTGAAGCTTTCTTT,CASSESRGDTEAFF
TRBD1,TRBJ1-1,NA,TRBV11-3,TGTGCCAGCAGCTTGCCGGACAGGCGCACTGAAGCTTTCTTT,CASSLPDRRTEAFF
NA,TRBJ2-1,few,TRBV20-1,TGCAGTGCTAGGGGTTACAATGAGCAGTTCTTC,CSARGYNEQFF
NA,TRBJ2-3,NA,TRBV30,TGTGCCTGGAGTGAGATGCGGGGCACAGATACGCAGTATTTT,CAWSEMRGTDTQYF
NA,TRBJ2-7,once,TRBV11-3,TGTGCCAGCAGCTTAGATCTACCCCACGAGGGGTCCTACGAGCAGTACTTC,CASSLDLPHEGSYEQYF
NA,TRBJ1-2,NA,TRBV6-6,TGTGCCAGCAGCCGCAGGGGAAGCTATGGCTCCACCTTC,CASSRRGSYGSTF
NA,TRBJ1-5,NA,TRBV7-3,TGTGCCAGCAGTCACTACAGGGATAATCAGCCCCAGCATTTT,CASSHYRDNQPQHF
NA,TRBJ2-7,NA,TRBV28,TGTGCCAGCGGAACTCCTGCCGGGACATACTTC,CASGTPAGTYF
NA,TRBJ2-1,NA,TRBV5-1,TGCGCCAGCAGCTTCGGGACAATCGGTGAGCAGTTCTTC,CASSFGTIGEQFF
TRBD2,TRBJ2-3,NA,TRBV10-1,TGCGCCAGCAGTGGTTTTACTAGCGGGCCGCCCTTCCTTAGCACAGATACGCAGTATTTT,CASSGFTSGPPFLSTDTQYF
TRBD2,TRBJ2-7,once,TRBV27,TGTGCCAGCAGTCACCGGACTAGCGAGGGCGGCGAGCAGTACTTC,CASSHRTSEGGEQYF
NA,TRBJ2-1,NA,TRBV5-1,TGCGCCAGCAGCTTGGATGCACTTAACAATGAGCAGTTCTTC,CASSLDALNNEQFF
NA,TRBJ1-2,NA,TRBV5-4,TGTGCCAGCAGCTCCCGCCGGGTACTAGGCTATGGCTACACCTTC,CASSSRRVLGYGYTF
NA,TRBJ2-1,NA,TRBV6-1,TGTGCCAGCAGTCACAATGAGCAGTTCTTC,CASSHNEQFF
TRBD1,TRBJ2-5,NA,TRBV27,TGTGCCAGCAGAGAAAGACAGGGGGCAGAGACCCAGTACTTC,CASRERQGAETQYF
NA,TRBJ1-5,NA,TRBV19,TGTGCCACCAGGGGCGGGGGACAAGGGAGGACGCCCCAGCATTTT,CATRGGGQGRTPQHF
NA,TRBJ2-7,NA,TRBV7-2,TGTGCCAGCAGCTTAGCATCGCCGGGGGAGCAGTACTTC,CASSLASPGEQYF
TRBD2,TRBJ2-1,NA,TRBV7-2,TGTGCCAGCAGCTTTAGCGGGAGGGAGCAGTTCTTC,CASSFSGREQFF
NA,TRBJ2-1,NA,TRBV2,TGTGCCAGCAGCATCCTCGGGGCGTCAGCCCACAATGAGCAGTTCTTC,CASSILGASAHNEQFF
NA,TRBJ1-2,NA,TRBV14,TGTGCCAGCAGCCAAGGATCCGGGGGCTATGGCTACACCTTC,CASSQGSGGYGYTF
TRBD2,TRBJ2-1,NA,TRBV19,TGTGCCCGTGGGGGGGGGAGCGGAAACAATGAGCAGTTCTTC,CARGGGSGNNEQFF
NA,TRBJ1-2,NA,TRBV4-2,TGTGCCAGCAGCCAACAGGGCACCCTCTCCAACTATGGCTACACCTTC,CASSQQGTLSNYGYTF
NA,TRBJ1-3,NA,TRBV30,TGTGCCTGGAGTCAGGGAACTGGAAACACCATATATTTT,CAWSQGTGNTIYF
NA,TRBJ1-5,NA,TRBV15,TGTGCCACCAGCAGAGCTGGAGCTGTTGATCAGCCCCAGCATTTT,CATSRAGAVDQPQHF
NA,TRBJ1-5,NA,TRBV6-6,TGTGCCAGCAGCGGGGGAGGTCAGCCCCAGCATTTT,CASSGGGQPQHF
NA,TRBJ2-7,NA,TRBV5-1,TGCGCCAGCAGCTTGGGAGCAGGGGCTAGCTCCTACGAGCAGTACTTC,CASSLGAGASSYEQYF
NA,TRBJ2-5,NA,TRBV6-5,TGTGCCAGCAGCACCCTCGGGGGATCTAGGGTGACCCAGTACTTC,CASSTLGGSRVTQYF
NA,TRBJ2-5,once,TRBV19,TGTGCCAGTAGTACCGCAGGGCAAGAGACCCAGTACTTC,CASSTAGQETQYF
NA,TRBJ2-1,NA,TRBV6-6,TGTGCCAGCAGTTACATCCTAGCAGGAGCTGGCGAGCAGTTCTTC,CASSYILAGAGEQFF
TRBD1,TRBJ1-3,NA,TRBV19,TGTGCCAGTAGGGCCGACAGGGCTGGAAACACCATATATTTT,CASRADRAGNTIYF
NA,TRBJ2-5,NA,TRBV5-4,TGTGCCAGCAGCTTGCACGGGGTGGAGACCCAGTACTTC,CASSLHGVETQYF
NA,TRBJ1-2,NA,TRBV2,TGTGCCAGCAGTGATCCAGGGATCTATGGCTACACCTTC,CASSDPGIYGYTF
TRBD1,TRBJ2-1,NA,TRBV18,TGTGCCAGCTCAGATGACAGGGTCCCCGGGAATGAGCAGTTCTTC,CASSDDRVPGNEQFF
NA,TRBJ2-3,NA,TRBV6-1,TGTGCCAGCACCGCCCGAGGCCTCAAGGCAGATACGCAGTATTTT,CASTARGLKADTQYF
NA,TRBJ2-7,few,TRBV2,TGTGCCAGCCGGACCGTCAGCTCCTACGAGCAGTACTTC,CASRTVSSYEQYF
NA,TRBJ2-2,NA,TRBV6-5,TGTGCCAGCAGTTACGGGCAGGTCGCCGGGGAGCTGTTTTTT,CASSYGQVAGELFF
TRBD1,TRBJ2-7,NA,TRBV11-2,TGTGCCAGCAGCTTAGGGTGGGACAGGGGTAATGAGCAGTACTTC,CASSLGWDRGNEQYF
NA,TRBJ2-3,NA,TRBV10-3,TGTGCCATCAGTGAGAGGGGGGACGCCGCAGATACGCAGTATTTT,CAISERGDAADTQYF